The 27 T cell receptor beta chains below all came from one sample that was sequenced in a study of T cell responses to AZD1222 COVID-19 vaccine. The data were produced by immunoSEQ multiplex PCR, yet TCRdb's version contains in-frame clones alone and is incomplete. The sample has around 60,000 clones, about 87% seen once; the top ten hold 4.5% to 5.5%. Specimen: peripheral blood, collected on day 0 of AZD1222 vaccination. The receptors here all came from an adult in good health.

The CDR3 sequence: CASSWTGMKNTEAFF. CDR3 sequence (DNA): TGTGCCAGCAGTTGGACAGGGATGAAGAACACTGAAGCTTTCTTT. The V call is TRBV27, the J call TRBJ1-1; 8 bases line up with TRBD1. V shed 4 bases and J 1 base; nucleotides not matched to a gene: 5. The germline V gene has CDR1 MNHEY and CDR2 SMNVEV (reference sequence). The CDR3 spans 15 residues.

CDR3 amino acids: CASSYSRVSNQPQHF. The CDR3 coding sequence is TGTGCCAGCAGTTACTCCAGGGTAAGCAATCAGCCCCAGCATTTT. The chain uses TRBV6-5 and TRBJ1-5; perhaps TRBD1 as D (5 bases). CDR1 and CDR2 from the germline V gene are MNHEY and SVGAGI. There are 15 residues in the CDR3. Trimming stripped 0 bases from V and 1 base from J, with 7 bases between.

As concerns this clone: The junction departs from germline at one end; a sequencing error may be responsible. The chain is built from TRBV2 and TRBJ2-7; D is perhaps TRBD1 (6 bases). Germline-derived CDR1 and CDR2 are SNHLY and FYNNEI. This CDR3 has 13 amino acids. CDR3 coding DNA: TGTGCCAGCAGGGAAGGACAGATTTACGAGCAGTACTTC. Encoded protein: CASREGQIYEQYF.

The V call is TRBV5-1, the J call TRBJ2-7, with D unclear. The V end lost 5 bases, the J end lost 2 bases, and 8 bases lay between the germline ends. Germline loops: CDR1 SGHRS, CDR2 YFSETQ. This CDR3 has 12 amino acids. The CDR3, as DNA: TGCGCCAGCAGGCTGGACGCCTACGAGCAGTACTTC. Its translation: CASRLDAYEQYF.

The chain couples TRBV19 to TRBJ2-2; a weak D match, TRBD1 (6 bases). V was pared by 7 bases and J by 7 bases, with 22 bases between. The CDR3 totals 16 residues. CDR1 and CDR2 (germline): LNHDA, SQIVND (reference sequence). The CDR3 protein is CASTTNPMGASGELFF. CDR3 coding DNA: TGTGCCAGTACTACCAATCCCATGGGGGCTAGCGGGGAGCTGTTTTTT.

V usage is TRBV12-3 or TRBV12-4 and J usage is TRBJ1-1; 9 bases line up with TRBD1. V was pared by 6 bases and J by 10 bases, with 6 bases of the junction left unmatched. This CDR3 comprises 12 residues. The CDR3 nucleotides read TGTGCCAGCAGAGGGACAGGGAGGGCAGCTTTCTTT. Its translation: CASRGTGRAAFF.

The CDR3 DNA reads as TGTGCCACCAGCAGAGATCTAATTAAGGAGACCCAGTACTTC. Translated: CATSRDLIKETQYF. V gene TRBV15 combines with J gene TRBJ2-5, with no clear D. In germline, CDR1 is LNHNV, CDR2 YYDKDF (reference sequence). V lost 0 bases to trimming and J lost 5 bases, with 10 bases between them. This CDR3 spans 14 amino acids.

The V call is TRBV5-6, the J call TRBJ2-5; D gene uncertain. The germline V gene encodes CDR1 SGHDT and CDR2 YYEEEE. V shed 2 bases and J shed 3 bases, with 5 bases lying between them. This CDR3 comprises 12 residues. Written as DNA, the CDR3 is TGTGCCAGCAGCTTTAAGAAAGAGACCCAGTACTTC. Translation gives CASSFKKETQYF. Drawing the rest from reference TRBV5-6 and TRBJ2-5, the complete variable domain is DAGVTQSPTHLIKTRGQQVTLRCSPKSGHDTVSWYQQALGQGPQFIFQYYEEEERQRGNFPDRFSGHQFPNYSSELNVNALLLGDSALYLCASSFKKETQYFGPGTRLLVL.

The chain uses TRBV6-5 and TRBJ1-5; D unclear. The CDR3 sequence is 12 residues long. V lost 4 bases and J lost 3, with 4 bases in between. Germline V lookup: CDR1 MNHEY, CDR2 SVGAGI. CDR3 sequence reads: CASSSLNQPQHF. In nucleotides, the CDR3 is TGTGCCAGCAGTTCCCTCAATCAGCCCCAGCATTTT.

The chain is built from TRBV5-1 and TRBJ1-1; 7 bases fit TRBD1. This CDR3 is 12 amino acids long. Germline CDR1 and CDR2: SGHRS and YFSETQ. The junction had 2 bases not matched to a gene; V was cut back by 4 bases and J by 5 bases. The chain's CDR3 is CASSQGETEAFF. For the CDR3, the DNA is TGCGCCAGCAGCCAGGGGGAAACTGAAGCTTTCTTT. Based on the CDR3 plus reference TRBV5-1 and TRBJ1-1, the full variable domain is KAGVTQTPRYLIKTRGQQVTLSCSPISGHRSVSWYQQTPGQGLQFLFEYFSETQRNKGNFPGRFSGRQFSNSRSEMNVSTLELGDSALYLCASSQGETEAFFGQGTRLTVV.

The rearrangement joins TRBV15 to TRBJ2-5; TRBD2 matches 9 bases. V dropped 5 bases and J dropped 5; count of bases not matched to a gene: 6. The CDR3 contains 14 residues. CDR1 and CDR2 from the germline V gene are LNHNV and YYDKDF (reference sequence). This CDR3 is CATSGRGGAETQYF. CDR3 sequence (DNA): TGTGCCACCAGCGGCCGCGGGGGGGCCGAGACCCAGTACTTC.

The rearrangement links TRBV30 to TRBJ1-2; TRBD1 matches at 11 bases. The germline V gene encodes CDR1 GTSNPN and CDR2 SVGIG (reference sequence). The trim removed 3 bases at V and 3 bases at J, leaving 6 bases unmatched. This CDR3 comprises 15 residues. CDR3 DNA sequence: TGTGCCTGGAGGGACAGGGGGCGACTAGACTATGGCTACACCTTC. It codes for CAWRDRGRLDYGYTF.

The chain joins TRBV27 to TRBJ2-6; 12 nucleotides match TRBD1. From germline, CDR1 is MNHEY and CDR2 SMNVEV (reference sequence). CDR3 length: 17 residues. V shed 4 bases, J shed 1 base, and the junction held 2 bases outside the gene matches. CDR3 residues: CASSSGQGASGANVLTF. Written as DNA, the CDR3 is TGTGCCAGCAGTTCGGGACAGGGGGCTTCTGGGGCCAACGTCCTGACTTTC.

This chain links TRBV18 with TRBJ1-4; the D is unclear. The CDR3 totals 13 residues. Germline loops: CDR1 KGHSH, CDR2 LQKENI. V lost 5 bases and J lost 1, with 5 bases in between. The CDR3 loop reads CASSAGTNEKLFF. CDR3 bases: TGTGCCAGCTCAGCCGGAACTAATGAAAAACTGTTTTTT.

The chain combines TRBV18 with TRBJ1-6, with D hard to call. This CDR3 contains 15 residues. V lost 2 bases and J lost 10, with 15 bases in between. CDR1 is KGHSH, CDR2 LQKENI, per germline. The CDR3 DNA reads as TGTGCCAGCTCACCAATAGAGGTTAAGGAGTCACCCCTCCACTTT. The encoded protein is CASSPIEVKESPLHF.

The rearrangement uses TRBV29-1 and TRBJ1-2, with 11 bases lining up with TRBD1. The CDR3 sequence is 13 residues long. Germline CDR1 SQVTM, CDR2 ANQGSEA. V shed 5 bases and J 6 bases; nucleotides not matched to a gene: 5. The CDR3 DNA is TGCAGCGTTCAGGGACAGGGGGTAAATGGCTACACCTTC. Protein: CSVQGQGVNGYTF.

The rearrangement uses TRBV20-1 and TRBJ1-6; D is ambiguous. Germline CDR1 reads DFQATT; CDR2 reads SNEGSKA (reference sequence). The CDR3 totals 11 residues. V was shortened by 4 bases and J by 12 bases, with 10 bases between the two germline ends. The CDR3 here is CSAMSWGPLHF. The CDR3, as DNA: TGCAGTGCTATGTCCTGGGGACCCCTCCACTTT.

The chain recombines TRBV5-1 with TRBJ1-4; D is unclear. The germline CDR1 and CDR2 sequences are SGHRS and YFSETQ. The CDR3 has 14 amino acids. Trimming shortened V by 4 bases and J by 7 bases, and 14 bases separated the two germline ends. The CDR3 DNA follows: TGCGCCAGCAGCCCGGGTCGCCCCGCTGAAAAACTGTTTTTT. Protein product: CASSPGRPAEKLFF.

This chain links TRBV2 with TRBJ2-1; D is ambiguous. Germline CDR1 SNHLY, CDR2 FYNNEI. With 6 bases removed from V and 0 bases from J, the gap between germline ends came to 6 bases. The CDR3 consists of 13 residues. The CDR3: CASRWDSYNEQFF. In DNA form, the CDR3 reads TGTGCCAGCAGATGGGACTCCTACAATGAGCAGTTCTTC.

This chain connects TRBV6-5 to TRBJ2-7; 9 positions agree with TRBD1. Germline assignment: CDR1 MNHEY and CDR2 SVGAGI. J gave up 1 base and V 7 bases, and 8 bases lay outside the gene matches. This CDR3 contains 15 residues. Here the CDR3 reads CASKSAGTGSYEQYF. In nucleotides, the CDR3 is TGTGCCAGCAAATCCGCCGGGACAGGGTCCTACGAGCAGTACTTC.

The chain carries TRBV4-1 and TRBJ2-6; D might be TRBD1 or TRBD2, each matching 5 bases. V lost 0 bases and J lost 2, with 11 bases in between. CDR3 length: 17 amino acids. In germline, CDR1 is MGHRA, CDR2 YSYEKL. The CDR3 sequence is CASSQDAGAPGANVLTF. CDR3 DNA: TGCGCCAGCAGCCAAGATGCCGGGGCTCCTGGGGCCAACGTCCTGACTTTC.

V usage is TRBV12-5 and J usage is TRBJ2-7, with TRBD1 matching over 7 bases. With 5 bases clipped from V and 7 bases from J, the junction kept 11 bases outside the gene matches. In germline, CDR1 is LGHNT, CDR2 FRNRAP. The CDR3 has 14 residues. In DNA, the CDR3 is TGTGCTAGTGGTCCCGGACAGGTGGGTGCGGAGCAGTACTTC. Translating it yields CASGPGQVGAEQYF.

This clone was observed a few times. The CDR3 DNA reads TGTGCCAGCAGCTTCCGGACAGCCGCCTACGAGCAGTACTTC. It codes for CASSFRTAAYEQYF. The rearrangement joins TRBV5-8 to TRBJ2-7, with a tentative D call TRBD1 (6 bases). The germline V gene has CDR1 SGHTS and CDR2 YDEGEE. Deletions cut 2 bases from V and 2 bases from J, with 11 bases between. The CDR3 length is 14 residues.

This chain connects TRBV7-9 to TRBJ1-1; D may be TRBD1 (5 bases). The CDR3 loop spans 13 amino acids. V was clipped by 4 bases and J by 4 bases, with 10 bases between them. CDR1 SEHNR and CDR2 FQNEAQ come from the germline V gene (reference sequence). This chain's CDR3 is CASSYEGSTEAFF. CDR3 coding DNA: TGTGCCAGCAGCTATGAGGGGTCCACTGAAGCTTTCTTT.

This chain links TRBV6-5 with TRBJ1-1, with TRBD1 matching over 9 bases. The CDR3 runs to 15 residues. The germline V gene encodes CDR1 MNHEY and CDR2 SVGAGI. The trim removed 6 bases at V and 4 bases at J, leaving 9 bases unmatched. CDR3 DNA: TGTGCCAGCAGCAGAACGACAGGGGGAATCACTGAAGCTTTCTTT. Its protein is CASSRTTGGITEAFF.

The chain recombines TRBV19 with TRBJ2-6; 8 nucleotides line up with TRBD1. The CDR3 consists of 17 residues. V dropped 2 bases and J dropped 0; count of bases not matched to a gene: 3. CDR1 and CDR2 (germline): LNHDA, SQIVND (reference sequence). The CDR3 DNA reads as TGTGCCAGTAGTATACCGGGACAGGCCTCTGGGGCCAACGTCCTGACTTTC. Translation gives CASSIPGQASGANVLTF.

The rearrangement links TRBV7-8 to TRBJ2-5; perhaps TRBD1 as D (5 bases). The CDR3 runs 13 residues. The V end lost 3 bases, the J end lost 5 bases, and 10 bases lay between the germline ends. Germline values: CDR1 SGHVS, CDR2 FQNEAQ. The CDR3 DNA reads TGTGCCAGCAGCTTTCAAGGGGTTGAGACCCAGTACTTC. Protein sequence: CASSFQGVETQYF.